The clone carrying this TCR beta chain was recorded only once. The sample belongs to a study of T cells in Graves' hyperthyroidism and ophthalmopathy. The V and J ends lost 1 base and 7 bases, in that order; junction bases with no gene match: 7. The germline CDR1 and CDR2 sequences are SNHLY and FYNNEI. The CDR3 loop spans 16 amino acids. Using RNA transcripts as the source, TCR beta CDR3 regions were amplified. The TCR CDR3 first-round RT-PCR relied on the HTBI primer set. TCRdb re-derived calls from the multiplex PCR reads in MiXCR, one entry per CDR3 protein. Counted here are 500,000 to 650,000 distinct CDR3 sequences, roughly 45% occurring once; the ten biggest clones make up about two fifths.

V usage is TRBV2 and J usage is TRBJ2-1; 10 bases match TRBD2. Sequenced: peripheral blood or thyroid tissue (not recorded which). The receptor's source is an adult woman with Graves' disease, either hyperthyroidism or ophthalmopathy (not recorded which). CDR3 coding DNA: TGTGCCAGCAGTGAAGGCCCAGCGGGAGGGCGAAATGAGCAGTTCTTC. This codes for CASSEGPAGGRNEQFF.